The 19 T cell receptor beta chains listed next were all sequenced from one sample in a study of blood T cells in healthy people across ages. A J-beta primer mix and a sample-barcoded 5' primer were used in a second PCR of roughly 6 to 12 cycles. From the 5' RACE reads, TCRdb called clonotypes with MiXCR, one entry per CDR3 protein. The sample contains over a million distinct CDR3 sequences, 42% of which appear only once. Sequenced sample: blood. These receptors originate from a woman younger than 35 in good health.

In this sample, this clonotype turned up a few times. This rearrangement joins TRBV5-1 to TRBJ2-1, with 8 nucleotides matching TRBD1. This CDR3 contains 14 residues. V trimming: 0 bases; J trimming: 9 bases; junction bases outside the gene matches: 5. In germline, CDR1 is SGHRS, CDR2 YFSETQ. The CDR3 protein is CASSLGQGKSEQFF. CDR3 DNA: TGCGCCAGCAGCTTGGGACAGGGGAAAAGTGAGCAGTTCTTC.

CDR3 nucleotide sequence: TGCAGTGCTACCAACCCGGGACAGTTCGTCAATGAGCAGTTCTTC. Translated: CSATNPGQFVNEQFF. The chain combines TRBV20-1 with TRBJ2-1; 7 bases agree with TRBD1. Germline CDR1 reads DFQATT; CDR2 reads SNEGSKA (reference sequence). V trimming: 4 bases; J trimming: 6 bases; junction bases outside the gene matches: 12. The CDR3 totals 15 residues.

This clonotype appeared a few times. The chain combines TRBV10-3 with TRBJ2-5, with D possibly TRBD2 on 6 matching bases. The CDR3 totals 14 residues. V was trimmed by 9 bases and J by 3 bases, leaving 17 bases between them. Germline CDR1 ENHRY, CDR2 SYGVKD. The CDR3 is CAIIRRGMEETQYF. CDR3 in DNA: TGTGCCATTATACGGCGGGGTATGGAAGAGACCCAGTACTTC.

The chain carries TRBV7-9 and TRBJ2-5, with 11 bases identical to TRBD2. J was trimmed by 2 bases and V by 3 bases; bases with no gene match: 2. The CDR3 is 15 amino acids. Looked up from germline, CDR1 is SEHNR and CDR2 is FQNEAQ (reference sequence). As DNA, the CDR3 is TGTGCCAGCAGCTTGACTAGCGGGGATCAAGAGACCCAGTACTTC. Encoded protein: CASSLTSGDQETQYF.

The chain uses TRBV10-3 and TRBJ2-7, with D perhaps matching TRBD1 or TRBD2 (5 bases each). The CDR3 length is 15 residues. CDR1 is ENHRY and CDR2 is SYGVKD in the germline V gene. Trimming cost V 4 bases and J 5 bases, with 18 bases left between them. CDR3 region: CAISGMNQGAHEQYF. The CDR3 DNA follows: TGTGCCATCAGTGGCATGAATCAGGGAGCCCACGAGCAGTACTTC.

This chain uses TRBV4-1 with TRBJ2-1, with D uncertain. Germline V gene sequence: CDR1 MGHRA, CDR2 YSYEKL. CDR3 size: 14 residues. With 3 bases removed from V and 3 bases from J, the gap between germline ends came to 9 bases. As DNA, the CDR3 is TGCGCCAGCAGCCAGTCGAAGGACTACAATGAGCAGTTCTTC. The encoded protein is CASSQSKDYNEQFF.

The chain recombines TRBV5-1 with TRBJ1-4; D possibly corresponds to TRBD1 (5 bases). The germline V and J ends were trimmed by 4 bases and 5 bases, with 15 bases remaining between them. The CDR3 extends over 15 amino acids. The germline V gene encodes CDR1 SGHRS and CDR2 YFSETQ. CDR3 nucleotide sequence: TGCGCCAGCAGCGGCCTCGGGGGTTTGAATGAAAAACTGTTTTTT. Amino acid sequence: CASSGLGGLNEKLFF.

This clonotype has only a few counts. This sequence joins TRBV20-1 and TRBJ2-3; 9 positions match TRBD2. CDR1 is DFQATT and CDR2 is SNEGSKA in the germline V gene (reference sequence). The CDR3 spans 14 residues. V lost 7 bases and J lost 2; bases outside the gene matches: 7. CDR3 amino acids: CSVNSGGHTDTQYF. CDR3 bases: TGCAGTGTCAATAGCGGGGGCCACACAGATACGCAGTATTTT.

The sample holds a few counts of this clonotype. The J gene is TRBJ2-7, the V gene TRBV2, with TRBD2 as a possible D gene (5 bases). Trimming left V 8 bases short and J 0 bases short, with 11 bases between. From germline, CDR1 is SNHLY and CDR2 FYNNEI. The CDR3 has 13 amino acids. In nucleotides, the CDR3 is TGTGCCAGCCAGCGGTCCTTCTCCTACGAGCAGTACTTC. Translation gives CASQRSFSYEQYF.

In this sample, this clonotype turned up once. In nucleotides, the CDR3 is TGTGCCAGCAGTTTGGTTGAAGGCTACAATGAGCAGTACTTC. Its translation is CASSLVEGYNEQYF. The V call is TRBV27, the J call TRBJ2-1, with unresolved D. With the DNA end fitting TRBJ2-7 better, the J assignment may be wrong. The germline gives CDR1 MNHEY, CDR2 SMNVEV (reference sequence). There are 14 residues in the CDR3.

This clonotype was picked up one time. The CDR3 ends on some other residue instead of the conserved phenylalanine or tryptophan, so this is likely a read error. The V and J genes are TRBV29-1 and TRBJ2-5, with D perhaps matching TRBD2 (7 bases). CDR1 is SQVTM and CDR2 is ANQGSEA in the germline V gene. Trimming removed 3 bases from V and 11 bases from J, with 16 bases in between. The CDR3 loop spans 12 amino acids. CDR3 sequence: CSVDGEQGGQYL. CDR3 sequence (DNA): TGCAGCGTTGATGGAGAACAGGGAGGGCAGTACTTA.

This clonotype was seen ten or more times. The CDR3 bases are TGTGCCTGGACCCCCCTTGGCAGCTCCTACGAGCAGTACTTC. It yields the protein CAWTPLGSSYEQYF. J is TRBJ2-7 and V is TRBV30; D unclear. V was pared by 4 bases and J by 0 bases, with 13 bases between. This CDR3 has 14 amino acids. Per the germline V gene, CDR1 is GTSNPN and CDR2 is SVGIG (reference sequence).

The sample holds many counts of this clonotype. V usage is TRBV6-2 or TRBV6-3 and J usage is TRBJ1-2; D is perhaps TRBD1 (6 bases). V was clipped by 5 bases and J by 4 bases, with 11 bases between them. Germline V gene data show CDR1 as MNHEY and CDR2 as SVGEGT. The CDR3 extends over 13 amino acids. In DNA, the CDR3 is TGTGCCAGCAGTCGGGGACAAGGCTATGGCTACACCTTC. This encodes CASSRGQGYGYTF.

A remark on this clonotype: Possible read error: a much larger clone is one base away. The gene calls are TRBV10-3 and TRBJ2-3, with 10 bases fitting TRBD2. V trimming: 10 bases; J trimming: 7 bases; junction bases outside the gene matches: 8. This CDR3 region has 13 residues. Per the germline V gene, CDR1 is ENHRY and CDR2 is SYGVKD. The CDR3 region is CATGLAETNTQYF. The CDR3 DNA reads TGTGCCACCGGACTAGCGGAAACAAATACGCAGTATTTT.

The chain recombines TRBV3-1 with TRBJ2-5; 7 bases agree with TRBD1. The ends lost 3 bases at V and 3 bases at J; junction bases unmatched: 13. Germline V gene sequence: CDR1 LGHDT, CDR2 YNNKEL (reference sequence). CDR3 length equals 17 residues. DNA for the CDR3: TGTGCCAGCAGCCATGGCCTCGACAGGGATGGAGAAGAGACCCAGTACTTC. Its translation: CASSHGLDRDGEETQYF.

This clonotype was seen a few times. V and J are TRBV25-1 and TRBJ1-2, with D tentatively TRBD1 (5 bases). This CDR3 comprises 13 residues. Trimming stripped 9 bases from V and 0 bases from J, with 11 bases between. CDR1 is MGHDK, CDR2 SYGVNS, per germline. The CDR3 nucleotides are TGTGCCAGTGACGGGGGTCCTAACTATGGCTACACCTTC. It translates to CASDGGPNYGYTF.

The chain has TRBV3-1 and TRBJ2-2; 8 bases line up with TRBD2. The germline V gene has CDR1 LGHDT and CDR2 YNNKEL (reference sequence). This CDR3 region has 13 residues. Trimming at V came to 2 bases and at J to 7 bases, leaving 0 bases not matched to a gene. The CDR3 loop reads CASSQSGGGELFF. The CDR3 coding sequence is TGTGCCAGCAGCCAAAGCGGGGGCGGGGAGCTGTTTTTT.

The CDR3 loop reads CASSQETTSGSKTQYF. For the CDR3, the DNA is TGTGCCAGCAGCCAAGAGACAACTAGCGGGAGTAAGACCCAGTACTTC. The chain combines TRBV3-1 with TRBJ2-5; 11 bases map to TRBD2. The CDR3 is 16 amino acids. CDR1 and CDR2 from the germline V gene are LGHDT and YNNKEL (reference sequence). Trimming cost V 0 bases and J 6 bases; bases outside gene matches: 6.

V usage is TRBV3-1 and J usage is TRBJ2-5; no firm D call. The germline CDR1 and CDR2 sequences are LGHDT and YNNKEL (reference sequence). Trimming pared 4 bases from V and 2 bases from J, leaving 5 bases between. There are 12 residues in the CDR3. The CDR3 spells CASSRKQETQYF. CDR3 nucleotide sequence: TGTGCCAGCAGCCGCAAACAAGAGACCCAGTACTTC.